The 8 T cell receptor beta chains below all came from one sample that was sequenced in a study of blood T cell repertoires in COVID-19. The data were produced by immunoSEQ multiplex PCR, yet TCRdb's version contains in-frame clones alone and is incomplete. The sample gives 92,000 or so clones, about 87% of which show up once; 0.35% to 0.5% is in the top ten. The source material was peripheral blood. These receptors were taken from a man between 60 and 70 years old with acute or convalescent COVID-19.

The rearrangement uses TRBV3-1 (or the pseudogene TRBV3-2) and TRBJ2-7; TRBD1 aligns across 10 bases. The CDR3 is made up of 13 amino acids. From germline, CDR1 is LGHDT and CDR2 YNNKEL (reference sequence). J gave up 6 bases and V 10 bases, and 9 bases lay outside the gene matches. CDR3 sequence reads: CATRQGARGEQYF. In DNA, the CDR3 is TGTGCCACACGACAGGGGGCTCGCGGCGAGCAGTACTTC.

This clone was seen only once. The CDR3 DNA is TGTGCCAGCAGTTTAGGGCGGGGAGCACACGAGCAGTACTTC. Its translation: CASSLGRGAHEQYF. J is TRBJ2-7 and V is TRBV6-5; a possible D gene is TRBD2 (6 bases). Deletions cut 4 bases from V and 5 bases from J, with 15 bases between. CDR3 length: 14 amino acids. Germline V CDR1 and CDR2: MNHEY, SVGAGI.

V is TRBV24-1 and J is TRBJ2-1; the match to TRBD2 covers 12 bases. Trimming took 3 bases from V and 4 from J; bases not matched to a gene: 6. Germline values: CDR1 KGHDR, CDR2 SFDVKD. The CDR3 is made up of 17 amino acids. The CDR3 sequence: CATSDPSGTSGYNEQFF. DNA of the CDR3: TGTGCCACCAGTGATCCTTCCGGGACTAGCGGGTACAATGAGCAGTTCTTC.

Worth noting for this clone: The same CDR3 also results from other DNA sequences found in this sample. The V and J genes are TRBV7-3 and TRBJ2-3; TRBD2 agrees at 11 bases. Germline lookup yields CDR1 SGHTA and CDR2 FQGTGA. This CDR3 spans 15 amino acids. Trimming cost V 5 bases and J 5 bases; bases outside gene matches: 6. The CDR3 DNA sequence: TGTGCCAGCAGCCGTAGCGGGGGGGCTATAGATACGCAGTATTTT. This encodes CASSRSGGAIDTQYF.

This clone was recorded only once. The chain employs TRBV4-2 and TRBJ1-3; 11 bases agree with TRBD1. The J segment lost 4 bases and the V segment lost 4 bases, leaving 6 bases of the junction unmatched. The CDR3 extends over 16 amino acids. The V gene's germline CDR1 is LGHNA and CDR2 YNFKEQ. For the CDR3, the DNA is TGTGCCAGCAGCCGGACAGGGGGCGCGGGAGGAAACACCATATATTTT. It specifies CASSRTGGAGGNTIYF.

The chain's CDR3 is CASKGQNTGELFF. DNA of the CDR3: TGTGCCAGCAAAGGACAGAACACCGGGGAGCTGTTTTTT. This rearrangement joins TRBV6-5 to TRBJ2-2; D may be TRBD1 (5 bases). Germline CDR1 reads MNHEY; CDR2 reads SVGAGI. This CDR3 has 13 amino acids. V lost 7 bases and J lost 1, with 7 bases in between.

This clone was detected only once. The V and J genes are TRBV7-8 and TRBJ2-5; TRBD2 matches at 7 bases. Germline assignment: CDR1 SGHVS and CDR2 FQNEAQ. Trimming took 1 base from V and 2 from J; bases not matched to a gene: 7. The CDR3 sequence is 16 residues long. The CDR3 region has the DNA TGTGCCAGCAGCTTAGGGCCGGGGGGTCGGCAAGAGACCCAGTACTTC. It encodes CASSLGPGGRQETQYF.

This chain connects TRBV5-6 to TRBJ2-6; D is unresolved. CDR1 is SGHDT, CDR2 YYEEEE, per germline. The CDR3 contains 14 residues. The V and J ends lost 3 bases and 0 bases respectively, with 4 bases between them. CDR3 in DNA: TGTGCCAGCAGCTCGTCCTCTGGGGCCAACGTCCTGACTTTC. Protein: CASSSSSGANVLTF.